The next 17 T cell receptor beta chains were all read from a single sample in a study of shared clonotypes between healthy human individuals. Sequenced by immunoSEQ multiplex PCR; TCRdb stores in-frame clones only, minus some. This repertoire shows under 1,100,000 clones, approximately 68% found once; its top ten account for around 1.5%. The specimen was memory CD4+ T cells sorted from blood. Sample subset: CD45RA-negative fraction. Every receptor here comes from a man younger than 35 in good health.

Here the CDR3 reads CAWSRYRWDTGELFF. Written as DNA, the CDR3 is TGTGCCTGGAGTAGGTATCGCTGGGACACCGGGGAGCTGTTTTTT. The rearrangement links TRBV30 to TRBJ2-2, with unresolved D. The CDR3 covers 15 residues. V lost 2 bases, J lost 3 bases, and 13 bases lay in between. Germline V gene lookup returns CDR1 GTSNPN and CDR2 SVGIG (reference sequence).

The V and J genes are TRBV30 and TRBJ1-1; no clear D. There are 12 residues in the CDR3. CDR1 and CDR2 from the germline V gene are GTSNPN and SVGIG (reference sequence). CDR3 bases: TGTGCGGCCGGACGGCATAACACTGAAGCTTTCTTT. This translates into CAAGRHNTEAFF.

The rearrangement links TRBV30 to TRBJ1-2, with a tentative D call TRBD1 (5 bases). Germline CDR1 GTSNPN, CDR2 SVGIG (reference sequence). The CDR3 is made up of 10 amino acids. The ends were cut back, 8 bases at V and 3 bases at J, with 7 bases in the middle. The CDR3 sequence: CAQGDYGYTF. The CDR3 DNA sequence: TGTGCCCAGGGAGACTATGGCTACACCTTC.

The chain carries TRBV29-1 and TRBJ2-3, with D perhaps TRBD1 (5 bases). The V end was cut by 0 bases, the J end by 2 bases, with 12 bases between. Germline V lookup: CDR1 SQVTM, CDR2 ANQGSEA. This CDR3 contains 15 residues. The CDR3 DNA follows: TGCAGCGTTGAAGAGACAGCCTATTCCACAGATACGCAGTATTTT. Encoded protein: CSVEETAYSTDTQYF.

This chain joins TRBV29-1 and TRBJ1-1, with D possibly being TRBD1 (5 bases). Per germline, CDR1 SQVTM and CDR2 ANQGSEA. V gave up 4 bases and J gave up 3 bases, with 12 bases separating them. The CDR3 sequence is 13 residues long. The CDR3 reads CSVVRGLYTEAFF. CDR3 DNA sequence: TGCAGCGTTGTGAGGGGTTTGTACACTGAAGCTTTCTTT.

This chain connects TRBV10-3 to TRBJ2-2; D might be TRBD1 or TRBD2, each matching 5 bases. The V gene lost 8 bases and the J gene lost 5 bases, with 15 bases spanning the gap. The CDR3 totals 14 residues. Looked up from germline, CDR1 is ENHRY and CDR2 is SYGVKD. The CDR3 loop is CAIGEPGPTGELFF. Here the CDR3 DNA reads TGTGCCATCGGAGAGCCGGGGCCAACCGGGGAGCTGTTTTTT.

This clone was detected a few times. V and J are TRBV2 and TRBJ2-7; D is possibly TRBD1 or TRBD2 (5 bases each). This CDR3 has 14 residues. Trimming removed 6 bases at V and 3 bases at J, with 15 bases between. The germline V gene has CDR1 SNHLY and CDR2 FYNNEI. CDR3 DNA sequence: TGTGCCAGCAGCCGGGACCGAAGCGACTACGAGCAGTACTTC. As protein: CASSRDRSDYEQYF.

The V call is TRBV9, the J call TRBJ2-7; D possibly matches TRBD1 or TRBD2 (5 bases each). The CDR3 extends over 15 amino acids. V was clipped by 2 bases and J by 7 bases, with 19 bases between them. Germline V gene data show CDR1 as SGDLS and CDR2 as YYNGEE. CDR3 amino acids: CASSVNPGQGLEQYF. In nucleotides, the CDR3 is TGTGCCAGCAGCGTCAACCCGGGGCAGGGCTTGGAGCAGTACTTC.

The chain couples TRBV5-6 to TRBJ2-5; 7 bases are a match to TRBD2. In germline, CDR1 is SGHDT, CDR2 YYEEEE. The CDR3 has 15 residues. The V segment lost 4 bases and the J segment 5 bases; nucleotides outside the gene matches: 11. The CDR3, as DNA: TGTGCCAGCAGCCCTGATGGTAGCGGGTGGGAGACCCAGTACTTC. This codes for CASSPDGSGWETQYF.

In its sample, this clone was seen once. This rearrangement joins TRBV4-2 to TRBJ1-4; TRBD1 is a possible D gene (6 bases). The ends were cut back, 0 bases at V and 5 bases at J, with 19 bases in the middle. Germline V gene lookup returns CDR1 LGHNA and CDR2 YNFKEQ. The CDR3 is 18 residues long. Here the CDR3 DNA reads TGTGCCAGCAGCCAAGAGGGTGAGAGGGGGAGGGTCAATGAAAAACTGTTTTTT. It codes for CASSQEGERGRVNEKLFF.

The chain recombines TRBV9 with TRBJ1-3; D is perhaps TRBD1 (5 bases). Trimming removed 4 bases from V and 2 bases from J, with 13 bases in between. This CDR3 spans 15 amino acids. Germline V gene data show CDR1 as SGDLS and CDR2 as YYNGEE. CDR3 sequence: CASSPTGTAGNTIYF. The CDR3 DNA follows: TGTGCCAGCAGCCCCACCGGGACTGCTGGAAACACCATATATTTT.

The genes are TRBV29-1 and TRBJ2-5; 10 nucleotides match TRBD1. The J call could be wrong; TRBJ2-7 is a better fit for the DNA end. The V gene's germline CDR1 is SQVTM and CDR2 ANQGSEA. This CDR3 region has 14 residues. Written as DNA, the CDR3 is TGCAGCGTTGTTGTTCGGGACAGGGGATACGAGCAGTACTTC. It specifies CSVVVRDRGYEQYF.

This clone has a handful of counts. This chain connects TRBV5-1 to TRBJ2-1, with 9 positions matching TRBD2. From germline, CDR1 is SGHRS and CDR2 YFSETQ. The ends lost 2 bases at V and 8 bases at J; junction bases unmatched: 5. The CDR3 sequence is 14 residues long. Here the CDR3 DNA reads TGCGCCAGCAGCTTAGGGACTAGCATGGATGAGCAGTTCTTC. Residues: CASSLGTSMDEQFF.

Note on this clone: The same CDR3 arises from other DNA sequences in this sample as well. The gene calls are TRBV9 and TRBJ2-3; D is tentatively TRBD1 or TRBD2 (5 bases each). The ends were cut back, 0 bases at V and 2 bases at J, with 10 bases in the middle. This CDR3 comprises 15 residues. The germline gives CDR1 SGDLS, CDR2 YYNGEE. CDR3 loop: CASSVGGTFTDTQYF. The CDR3 DNA sequence: TGTGCCAGCAGCGTAGGGGGGACCTTCACAGATACGCAGTATTTT. The complete variable domain, with remaining parts taken from reference TRBV9 and TRBJ2-3, reads DSGVTQTPKHLITATGQRVTLRCSPRSGDLSVYWYQQSLDQGLQFLIQYYNGEERAKGNILERFSAQQFPDLHSELNLSSLELGDSALYFCASSVGGTFTDTQYFGPGTRLTVL.

This chain connects TRBV5-4 to TRBJ2-6; unclear D gene. The CDR3 covers 17 residues. Trimming took off 9 bases at V and 0 bases at J, with 19 bases between the two ends. In germline, CDR1 is SGHNT, CDR2 YYREEE (reference sequence). Here the CDR3 DNA reads TGTGCCACAGTCAGAATGATGTACAACTCTGGGGCCAACGTCCTGACTTTC. Its translation: CATVRMMYNSGANVLTF.

The chain recombines TRBV7-9 with TRBJ1-1; 8 nucleotides line up with TRBD1. Germline V gene lookup returns CDR1 SEHNR and CDR2 FQNEAQ (reference sequence). V was clipped by 5 bases and J by 3 bases; unmatched bases: 5. The CDR3 consists of 14 residues. For the CDR3, the DNA is TGTGCCAGCAGCATAGACAGGGGCTACACTGAAGCTTTCTTT. Translating it yields CASSIDRGYTEAFF.

V is TRBV4-2 and J is TRBJ1-4; 8 nucleotides match TRBD1. CDR3 length: 17 residues. CDR1 and CDR2 (germline): LGHNA, YNFKEQ. The V and J ends lost 1 base and 7 bases, in that order; junction bases with no gene match: 11. This chain's CDR3 is CASSQGQGLAGGEKLFF. DNA of the CDR3: TGTGCCAGCAGCCAAGGACAGGGGCTGGCGGGCGGTGAAAAACTGTTTTTT.